Listed here are 20 T cell receptor beta chains from one sample, sequenced in a study of T cells in localized non-small cell lung cancer. The assay was immunoSEQ multiplex PCR, and TCRdb's table has in-frame clones only and misses some. The sample gives 61,000 or so clones, 86% of which show up once; about 4.8% is in the top ten. Sequences were derived from peripheral blood, sampled before any cancer treatment. Receptor source: a woman aged 35 to 69 with stage I lung adenocarcinoma.

This clone was detected only once. The V call is TRBV28, the J call TRBJ1-2; possible D gene TRBD1, 5 bases. Trimming took off 7 bases at V and 0 bases at J, with 15 bases between the two ends. The germline gives CDR1 MDHEN, CDR2 SYDVKM. The CDR3 extends over 15 amino acids. In DNA form, the CDR3 reads TGTGCCAGCAACCCGTACAGGATAACTAACTATGGCTACACCTTC. Translation gives CASNPYRITNYGYTF.

The gene calls are TRBV7-2 and TRBJ2-7; D might be TRBD2 (6 bases). CDR3 length: 15 amino acids. CDR1 is SGHTA and CDR2 is FQGNSA in the germline V gene. V was shortened by 2 bases and J by 4 bases, with 15 bases between the two germline ends. The CDR3 sequence: CASSLSGRRGYEQYF. CDR3 nucleotide sequence: TGTGCCAGCAGCTTATCGGGTCGGCGGGGATACGAGCAGTACTTC.

This rearrangement joins TRBV5-6 to TRBJ2-1, with TRBD1 identical over 7 bases. Germline V gives CDR1 SGHDT, CDR2 YYEEEE. Trimming removed 7 bases from V and 7 bases from J; junction bases left unmatched: 8. The CDR3 runs 13 residues. The CDR3 is CASDRDRRNEQFF. In nucleotides, the CDR3 is TGTGCCAGCGACCGGGACAGAAGAAATGAGCAGTTCTTC.

CDR3 region: CASSFAGAGGYEQYF. The CDR3 DNA reads TGTGCCAGCAGCTTTGCAGGAGCGGGGGGCTACGAGCAGTACTTC. The genes are TRBV7-2 and TRBJ2-7; 9 bases line up with TRBD2. Per the germline V gene, CDR1 is SGHTA and CDR2 is FQGNSA. This CDR3 has 15 amino acids. With V trimmed by 3 bases and J by 3 bases, 6 bases remained unmatched.

The rearrangement joins TRBV7-9 to TRBJ1-5; D is unclear. Trimming cost V 3 bases and J 3 bases, with 9 bases left between them. Germline V lookup: CDR1 SEHNR, CDR2 FQNEAQ (reference sequence). The CDR3 sequence is 14 residues long. The CDR3 region is CASSFFSLNQPQHF. The DNA for the CDR3 is TGTGCCAGCAGCTTTTTCAGTCTCAATCAGCCCCAGCATTTT.

There are a few counts of this clone. This chain connects TRBV29-1 to TRBJ1-2; D uncertain. Germline CDR1 SQVTM, CDR2 ANQGSEA. This CDR3 is 12 amino acids long. V was pared by 2 bases and J by 4 bases, with 8 bases between. In DNA form, the CDR3 reads TGCAGCGTTGAACGGTCAGTCTATGGCTACACCTTC. Residues: CSVERSVYGYTF.

V is TRBV19 and J is TRBJ1-6; weak D call: TRBD1 (6 bases). The CDR3 loop spans 14 amino acids. CDR1 is LNHDA, CDR2 SQIVND, per germline (reference sequence). The germline V and J ends were trimmed by 4 bases and 9 bases, with 13 bases remaining between them. The CDR3 DNA reads TGTGCCAGTAGTACCCAGGTAGGGGGTTCACCCCTCCACTTT. This encodes CASSTQVGGSPLHF.

Notes on this clone: Other nucleotide sequences from this sample produce the same CDR3. The chain combines TRBV30 with TRBJ1-1; D possibly corresponds to TRBD1 (5 bases). The CDR3 loop spans 12 amino acids. V lost 3 bases, J lost 5 bases, and 10 bases lay in between. Germline loops: CDR1 GTSNPN, CDR2 SVGIG (reference sequence). The CDR3 reads CAWRQGSTEAFF. The CDR3 region has the DNA TGTGCCTGGAGGCAGGGTAGTACTGAAGCTTTCTTT.

A few counts support this clone. This sequence joins TRBV14 and TRBJ2-3, with D maybe TRBD2 (6 bases). Germline loops: CDR1 SGHDN, CDR2 FVKESK. The ends were cut back, 0 bases at V and 14 bases at J, with 15 bases in the middle. The CDR3 loop spans 13 amino acids. The CDR3 loop reads CASSQDLEGKGYF. CDR3 bases: TGTGCCAGCAGCCAAGATTTGGAGGGAAAGGGGTATTTT.

The J gene is TRBJ2-5, the V gene TRBV5-6; D may correspond to TRBD1 or TRBD2 (5 bases each). There are 15 residues in the CDR3. V gave up 5 bases and J gave up 7 bases, with 21 bases separating them. Germline CDR1 reads SGHDT; CDR2 reads YYEEEE. The CDR3 DNA reads as TGTGCCAGCAGTACCGGGACCGCTGCGGTCCCGACCCAGTACTTC. Residues: CASSTGTAAVPTQYF. The whole variable domain, remainder taken from reference TRBV5-6 and TRBJ2-5, is DAGVTQSPTHLIKTRGQQVTLRCSPKSGHDTVSWYQQALGQGPQFIFQYYEEEERQRGNFPDRFSGHQFPNYSSELNVNALLLGDSALYLCASSTGTAAVPTQYFGPGTRLLVL.

The chain combines TRBV2 with TRBJ1-1; TRBD1 aligns across 8 bases. Losses at the gene ends were 9 bases for V and 1 base for J; bases not matched to a gene: 1. This CDR3 has 12 residues. Germline V gene data show CDR1 as SNHLY and CDR2 as FYNNEI. The chain's CDR3 is CARGQENTEAFF. CDR3 DNA: TGTGCCAGGGGACAGGAGAACACTGAAGCTTTCTTT.

The V gene is TRBV7-9, the J gene TRBJ2-2; D uncertain. The V and J ends lost 3 bases and 2 bases respectively, with 4 bases between them. This CDR3 contains 13 residues. From germline, CDR1 is SEHNR and CDR2 FQNEAQ (reference sequence). The CDR3 DNA sequence: TGTGCCAGCAGCTTGATTAACACCGGGGAGCTGTTTTTT. Translated: CASSLINTGELFF.

The V call is TRBV19, the J call TRBJ1-1, with D possibly being TRBD1 (6 bases). The CDR3 extends over 13 amino acids. In germline, CDR1 is LNHDA, CDR2 SQIVND (reference sequence). The V end lost 5 bases, the J end lost 6 bases, and 13 bases lay between the germline ends. CDR3 DNA: TGTGCCAGTAGTCTACAGGGTCGCCCTGAAGCTTTCTTT. Translation gives CASSLQGRPEAFF. Together with reference TRBV19 and TRBJ1-1, the CDR3 gives the full variable domain: DGGITQSPKYLFRKEGQNVTLSCEQNLNHDAMYWYRQDPGQGLRLIYYSQIVNDFQKGDIAEGYSVSREKKESFPLTVTSAQKNPTAFYLCASSLQGRPEAFFGQGTRLTVV.

The V and J genes are TRBV28 and TRBJ1-6, with TRBD1 as a possible D gene (5 bases). This CDR3 contains 12 residues. Per the germline V gene, CDR1 is MDHEN and CDR2 is SYDVKM. The V end lost 9 bases, the J end lost 9 bases, and 12 bases lay between the germline ends. The chain's CDR3 is CASFGGGSPLHF. The CDR3 DNA reads TGTGCCAGTTTCGGCGGGGGTTCACCCCTCCACTTT.

The chain has TRBV19 and TRBJ2-2; D call uncertain. This CDR3 is 10 amino acids long. Germline CDR1 LNHDA, CDR2 SQIVND (reference sequence). Trimming took 8 bases from V and 7 from J, leaving 5 bases between them. Here the CDR3 DNA reads TGTGCCAGTGGTAACGGGGAGCTGTTTTTT. The encoded protein is CASGNGELFF.

This clone was observed a single time. This sequence joins TRBV5-6 and TRBJ1-2; 7 bases line up with TRBD1. CDR3 size: 13 residues. Trimming cost V 3 bases and J 7 bases; bases outside gene matches: 6. CDR1 SGHDT and CDR2 YYEEEE come from the germline V gene. The CDR3 here is CASSSYRGGGYTF. CDR3 coding DNA: TGTGCCAGCAGCTCATACAGGGGTGGTGGCTACACCTTC. Full variable domain (remainder filled in from reference TRBV5-6 and TRBJ1-2): DAGVTQSPTHLIKTRGQQVTLRCSPKSGHDTVSWYQQALGQGPQFIFQYYEEEERQRGNFPDRFSGHQFPNYSSELNVNALLLGDSALYLCASSSYRGGGYTFGSGTRLTVV.

This clone was observed a single time. V and J are TRBV15 and TRBJ1-1; D not resolved. Trimming left V 0 bases short and J 0 bases short, with 14 bases between. The germline V gene encodes CDR1 LNHNV and CDR2 YYDKDF (reference sequence). This CDR3 contains 17 residues. CDR3 in amino acids: CATSRDVSRRVNTEAFF. The CDR3 DNA follows: TGTGCCACCAGCAGAGATGTTTCCCGGAGGGTGAACACTGAAGCTTTCTTT.

This rearrangement joins TRBV4-3 to TRBJ1-5; no definite D call. The V gene lost 3 bases and the J gene lost 4 bases, with 7 bases spanning the gap. CDR3 length: 13 amino acids. Germline V gives CDR1 LGHNA, CDR2 YSLEER. Here the CDR3 reads CASSQLQNQPQHF. CDR3 nucleotide sequence: TGCGCCAGCAGCCAGCTCCAGAATCAGCCCCAGCATTTT.

The chain links TRBV6-6 to TRBJ1-1; D is perhaps TRBD1 (5 bases). CDR3 length: 16 amino acids. V lost 5 bases, J lost 5 bases, and 21 bases lay in between. Germline V gene sequence: CDR1 MNHNY, CDR2 SVGAGI (reference sequence). The CDR3 DNA is TGTGCCAGCAGTAACCCCGGGCCGAAGGGACCAACTGAAGCTTTCTTT. As protein: CASSNPGPKGPTEAFF.

The chain carries TRBV6-5 and TRBJ1-2; maybe TRBD1 (5 bases). The germline gives CDR1 MNHEY, CDR2 SVGAGI. Trimming removed 4 bases from V and 4 bases from J, with 19 bases in between. This CDR3 has 16 amino acids. CDR3 region: CASSFTDMTAFYGYTF. DNA for the CDR3: TGTGCCAGCAGTTTCACCGATATGACAGCCTTCTATGGCTACACCTTC.